This T cell receptor (beta chain) was documented in a study of radiation and T cells in renal cell carcinoma. General study results and limits: Top tumor clonotypes rose in blood 2 weeks post-radiation, then contracted. Without pretreatment biopsies, baseline tumor clonotype presence was undetermined.

Time point: blood 4 weeks post-SBRT, at nephrectomy. Sample treatment: 15 Gy SBRT to primary tumor, nephrectomy 4 weeks later. Nephrectomy followed 15 Gy stereotactic body radiation by 4 weeks. Trimming left V 4 bases short and J 4 bases short, with 16 bases between. CDR3 length: 16 residues. Germline V lookup: CDR1 SGHDN, CDR2 FVKESK. A remark on this clone: As yet, its antigen is unknown.

The table came from immunoSEQ multiplex PCR; TCRdb's copy has only in-frame clones and leaves some out. The data show about 78,000 clones, about nine tenths seen once. This sequence joins TRBV14 and TRBJ2-2, with D perhaps assigned TRBD1 or TRBD2 (5 bases each). The sequence came from a woman in her 70s with renal cell carcinoma. Source: blood, taken from a patient whose treatment included radiotherapy and nephrectomy. CDR3 region: CASSRPGADRTGELFF. The CDR3 DNA is TGTGCCAGCAGCCGGCCCGGGGCAGATCGCACCGGGGAGCTGTTTTTT.